This TCR beta chain was profiled in a study of Ad26.COV2.S vaccination and SARS-CoV-2 variants. Broader study findings: Analytic work on TCR breadth and depth might have understated the full extent of total T cell responses. In vaccinated individuals, spike-specific CD8+ and CD4+ T cell responses reportedly displayed substantial breadth.

Treatment of the sample: around 19 received Ad26.COV2.S at low or high dose, single or two shots; roughly five received placebo; per-sample allocation not given. Sampling took place 63 days after the first vaccine or placebo injection. Boston supplied an adult donor aged 18-55 years. SARS-CoV-2 spike from the Wuhan strain was encoded by the vaccine, an Ad26 vector. A remark on this clone: Its matching antigen is unknown.

V was pared by 4 bases and J by 6 bases, with 6 bases of the junction left unmatched. Germline V gene data show CDR1 as SGHNT and CDR2 as YYREEE (reference sequence). There are 15 residues in the CDR3. This table comes from immunoSEQ multiplex PCR, and its TCRdb copy is limited to in-frame clones, with some not included. The sample shows about 480,000 clones, around nine tenths of them seen only once. The TCR sequence derives from a person between 18 and 60 years old who received the Ad26.COV2.S COVID-19 vaccine or a placebo. V is TRBV5-4 and J is TRBJ2-1; 11 bases agree with TRBD2. The source material was peripheral blood, sampled in a trial of Ad26.COV2.S vaccine versus placebo. CDR3 amino acids: CASSPLAGAGNEQFF. The CDR3 nucleotides are TGTGCCAGCAGCCCACTAGCGGGAGCGGGCAATGAGCAGTTCTTC.